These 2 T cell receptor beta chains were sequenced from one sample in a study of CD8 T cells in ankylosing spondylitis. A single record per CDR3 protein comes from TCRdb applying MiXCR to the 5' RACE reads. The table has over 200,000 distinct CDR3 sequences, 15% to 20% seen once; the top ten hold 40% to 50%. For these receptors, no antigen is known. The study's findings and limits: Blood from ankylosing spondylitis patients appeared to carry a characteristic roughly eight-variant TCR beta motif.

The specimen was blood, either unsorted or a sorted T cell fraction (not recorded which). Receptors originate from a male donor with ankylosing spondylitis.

The CDR3 sequence: CASSSPAVGLEVAPTDTQYF. DNA of the CDR3: TGTGCCAGCAGCTCTCCGGCAGTAGGGTTGGAGGTGGCCCCCACAGATACGCAGTATTTT. V and J are TRBV9 and TRBJ2-3; TRBD2 might be the D (5 bases). This CDR3 comprises 20 residues. Germline V gives CDR1 SGDLS, CDR2 YYNGEE. Trimming stripped 4 bases from V and 2 bases from J, with 29 bases between.

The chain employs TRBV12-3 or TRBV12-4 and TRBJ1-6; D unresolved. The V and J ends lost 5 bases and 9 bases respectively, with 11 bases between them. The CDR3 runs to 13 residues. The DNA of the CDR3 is TGTGCCAGCAGTGGAGGGTTGATTTCACCCCTCCACTTT. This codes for CASSGGLISPLHF.